This T cell receptor (beta chain) derives from a study of T cells in women clearing cervical HPV infection. Whole-study context: Cases: HPV16-related CIN3 or worse on histology, 2 invasive cancers.

Data came from immunoSEQ multiplex PCR; TCRdb stores just in-frame clones and leaves some out. The specimen's table records under 20,000 clones. Per the germline V gene, CDR1 is LNHDA and CDR2 is SQIVND (reference sequence). Trimming took 7 bases from V and 0 from J, leaving 10 bases between them. The CDR3 sequence is 14 residues long. A remark on this clone: The read is 3 residues too short to cover the CDR3 end, so that end is filled in from the germline J gene.

Source material: blood buffy coat. The V and J genes are TRBV19 and TRBJ2-1, with D possibly TRBD1 on 6 matching bases. This clonotype was sampled from a woman aged 18 to 75 with a cervical HPV16 infection that either progressed to CIN3+ or cleared (not recorded which). The CDR3 DNA, read in part, is TGTGCCAGTACTTTAGGGGGCTCCTACAATGAG. It translates to CASTLGGSYNE. The entire CDR3 protein reads CASTLGGSYNEQFF.